A selection of T cell receptor beta chains follows, all from one sample in a study of blood T cells in healthy people across ages. Each CDR3 protein gets one entry after TCRdb re-called the 5' RACE reads with MiXCR. The sample has about 780,000 distinct CDR3 sequences; around half are singletons. Sample: blood. The source of these receptors is a man aged 80 or over in good health. The CDR3 runs from the conserved cysteine through the conserved F or W. The D gene is left open where the match is weak. Rows give clone size only sometimes, using once, few, many, or a class for an expanded clone.

j_gene | d_gene | abundance | v_gene | CDR3nt | CDR3aa
TRBJ2-7 | TRBD1 | - | TRBV7-8 | TGTGCCAGCAGCTTAGTGACCGGGACAGGGATGTACGAGCAGTACTTC | CASSLVTGTGMYEQYF
TRBJ2-1 | TRBD2 | - | TRBV11-1 | TGTGCCAGCAGCCCGCGACTAGCGGACCATTCATGGGAGCAGTTCTTC | CASSPRLADHSWEQFF
TRBJ1-1 | - | - | TRBV12-3/TRBV12-4 | TGTGCCGGCAGTTTAGTAAGGGGATTGGGCACTGAAGCTTTCTTT | CAGSLVRGLGTEAFF
TRBJ2-3 | - | few | TRBV18 | TGTGCCAGCTCACCGAGGATAGATACGCAGTATTTT | CASSPRIDTQYF
TRBJ1-3 | - | - | TRBV28 | TGTGCCAGCAGCCGCTTCCCCAACACCATATATTTT | CASSRFPNTIYF
TRBJ2-7 | - | - | TRBV4-3 | TGCGCCAGCAGCCAAGATCTTAATCGGCAGGCCCGCTCCTACGAGCAGTACTTC | CASSQDLNRQARSYEQYF
TRBJ2-7 | - | - | TRBV11-3 | TGTGCCAGCAGCCCCTCCCCCGCGGGCCACGAGCAGTACTTC | CASSPSPAGHEQYF
TRBJ2-5 | - | - | TRBV5-1 | TGCGCCAGCAGCATAATATCCAGAAGCCAAGAGACCCAGTACTTC | CASSIISRSQETQYF
TRBJ1-2 | TRBD1 | - | TRBV25-1 | TGTGCCAGCAGTGAATATGTGACAGGGGGATTCAATAGCTACACCTTC | CASSEYVTGGFNSYTF
TRBJ2-1 | - | few | TRBV20-1 | TGCAGTGCTGTCCGGGACTTGGCCTACAATGAGCAGTTCTTC | CSAVRDLAYNEQFF
TRBJ1-2 | - | few | TRBV29-1 | TGCAGCGTTGGGGGAGGCTATGGCTACACCTTC | CSVGGGYGYTF
TRBJ1-6 | - | - | TRBV20-1 | TGCAGTGCTAGAGTGCGTCAGGTTTGGCATTCACCCCTCCACTTT | CSARVRQVWHSPLHF
TRBJ2-7 | - | - | TRBV7-9 | TGTGCCAGCAGCTCCAAGAGCAACTACGAGCAGTACTTC | CASSSKSNYEQYF
TRBJ2-5 | - | - | TRBV28 | TGTGCCAGCAGTTTACACGGGACACAAAAGACCCAGTACTTC | CASSLHGTQKTQYF
TRBJ2-4 | TRBD2 | - | TRBV12-3/TRBV12-4 | TGTGCCAGCCGGCGGGAGGAAAACATTCAGTACTTC | CASRREENIQYF
TRBJ2-3 | TRBD1 | few | TRBV5-6 | TGTGCCAGCAGCACCGGGACAGGGGAGACAGATACGCAGTATTTT | CASSTGTGETDTQYF
TRBJ2-1 | - | - | TRBV7-2 | TGTGCCAGCAGCACAACTAGGGGCTCCTACAATGAGCAGTTCTTC | CASSTTRGSYNEQFF
TRBJ1-6 | TRBD1 | few | TRBV7-9 | TGTGCCAGCAGCGACACAGGGGGCAATTCACCCCTCCACTTT | CASSDTGGNSPLHF
TRBJ2-1 | TRBD1 | few | TRBV15 | TGTGCCACCAGCAGAGGTGGGCAGGGGGCGGTTAATGAGCAGTTCTTC | CATSRGGQGAVNEQFF
TRBJ2-3 | TRBD2 | many | TRBV20-1 | TGCAGTGCCATAGCGGGAGGGGTAGGGACAGATACGCAGTATTTT | CSAIAGGVGTDTQYF
TRBJ2-1 | TRBD2 | - | TRBV5-1 | TGCGCCAGCAGCCCAGGACTAGCCCGAGGTAATGAGCAGTTCTTC | CASSPGLARGNEQFF
TRBJ2-3 | TRBD2 | - | TRBV3-1 | TGTGCCAGCAGCCAAGATGGTACTAGCGGAAGGCATACGCAGTATTTT | CASSQDGTSGRHTQYF
TRBJ2-5 | TRBD2 | - | TRBV7-9 | TGTGCCAGCAGCCCATCAGGACGGTCGGGGGGTCAAGAGACCCAGTACTTC | CASSPSGRSGGQETQYF
TRBJ2-3 | - | - | TRBV4-2 | TGTGCCAGCAGCCAAGATAAGCGGGTCACAGATACGCAGTATTTT | CASSQDKRVTDTQYF
TRBJ2-5 | - | - | TRBV11-2 | TGTGCCAGCAGTCGTGACGGAACCCCTTCGCGGGGGACCCAGTACTTC | CASSRDGTPSRGTQYF
TRBJ2-5 | - | - | TRBV29-1 | TGCAGCGTTAGACAATTAGAAGAGACCCAGTACTTC | CSVRQLEETQYF
TRBJ2-7 | TRBD2 | - | TRBV7-8 | TGTGCCAGCAGCCCGCGGGAGGGGACCTACGAGCAGTACTTC | CASSPREGTYEQYF
TRBJ1-1 | - | - | TRBV20-1 | TGCAGTGCTAGAGGAACGAATAGGAACACTGAAGCTTTCTTT | CSARGTNRNTEAFF
TRBJ2-3 | TRBD2 | - | TRBV3-1 | TGTGCCAGCAGCCAAGGTAGGATTATGGCGGGAGCTGCAGATACGCAGTATTTT | CASSQGRIMAGAADTQYF
TRBJ2-5 | TRBD1 | - | TRBV6-5 | TGTGCCAGCAGTTACACAGGGGGTCAAGAGACCCAGTACTTC | CASSYTGGQETQYF
TRBJ2-3 | - | - | TRBV12-3/TRBV12-4 | TGTGCCAGCACCAGGGACGTAAGCACAGATACGCAGTATTTT | CASTRDVSTDTQYF
TRBJ2-7 | - | many | TRBV21-1 | - | CASTWGAGTRSYEQYF
TRBJ2-5 | - | - | TRBV3-1 | TGTGCCAGCAGCCAAGATTTCAGGCAGGGAAAGACCCAGTACTTC | CASSQDFRQGKTQYF
TRBJ2-7 | - | - | TRBV3-1 | TGTGCCAGCAGCACTAATCAGGGTTTCTACGAGCAGTACTTC | CASSTNQGFYEQYF
TRBJ2-5 | TRBD1 | - | TRBV18 | TGTGCCAGCACACCGGCGGGACAGGGTTCTACAGAGACCCAGTACTTC | CASTPAGQGSTETQYF
TRBJ2-1 | TRBD2 | - | TRBV28 | TGTGCCAGCATCCCGGGGGGAGGCGGGGGATACAATGAGCAGTTCTTC | CASIPGGGGGYNEQFF
TRBJ2-7 | - | - | TRBV13 | TGTGCCAGCAGCCGTTCCGACTGGAGCTCCTACGAGCAGTACTTC | CASSRSDWSSYEQYF
TRBJ2-1 | - | - | TRBV29-1 | TGCAGCGTCCGGACAACAGGGAATGAGCAGTTCTTC | CSVRTTGNEQFF
TRBJ2-3 | TRBD1 | - | TRBV20-1 | TGCACTATAGGGGGCCCGGAAGATACGCAGTATTTT | CTIGGPEDTQYF
TRBJ2-3 | - | few | TRBV7-2 | TGTGCCAGCAAGGACTTCCTCGTCACAGATACGCAGTATTTT | CASKDFLVTDTQYF
TRBJ2-1 | - | few | TRBV24-1 | TGTGCCACCAGCCAAGACGCGAGATCCTACAATGAGCAGTTCTTC | CATSQDARSYNEQFF
TRBJ2-5 | TRBD2 | - | TRBV5-1 | TGCGCCAGCAGCAGACCCGGGACTAGCGGGACTTTTGAAGAGACCCAGTACTTC | CASSRPGTSGTFEETQYF
TRBJ1-2 | - | - | TRBV28 | TGTGCCAGCAGTTTCCAGGTTTCTTATGGCTACACCTTC | CASSFQVSYGYTF
TRBJ2-5 | TRBD2 | few | TRBV29-1 | TGCAGCGTTGAAAAAACTAGCGGGAGGGTTGAGACCCAGTACTTC | CSVEKTSGRVETQYF
TRBJ2-7 | TRBD2 | few | TRBV20-1 | TGCAGTGCGGGTGGACTAGCGGGAGTAAACGAGCAGTACTTC | CSAGGLAGVNEQYF
TRBJ2-3 | TRBD2 | many | TRBV30 | TGTGCCTGGACCAAAAGACTAGCGGGAGCGATCTTTCCAGATACGCAGTATTTT | CAWTKRLAGAIFPDTQYF
TRBJ2-7 | - | - | TRBV11-2 | TGTGCCAGCAGCCCACAGAGGTTCGAGCAGTACTTC | CASSPQRFEQYF
TRBJ2-5 | TRBD2 | - | TRBV5-1 | TGCGCCAGCAGCTTAACAGCGGGAGGGTCCCAAGAGACCCAGTACTTC | CASSLTAGGSQETQYF
TRBJ2-5 | - | - | TRBV10-2 | TGCGCCAGCAGTGACAGTTCGGCCGTTGGGTTTCGGCAAGAGACCCAGTACTTC | CASSDSSAVGFRQETQYF
TRBJ2-2 | TRBD2 | - | TRBV20-1 | TGCAGTGCTAGTCTAGCGGGAAATTCGGGCACCGGGGAGCTGTTTTTT | CSASLAGNSGTGELFF
TRBJ2-3 | TRBD2 | - | TRBV20-1 | TGCAGTGCTAGACCACGGGACTACACAGATACGCAGTATTTT | CSARPRDYTDTQYF